These T cell receptor beta chains were read from a single sample in a study of blood T cell repertoires in COVID-19. Sequencing used immunoSEQ multiplex PCR; TCRdb keeps in-frame clones, though not all of them. The sample consists of over 200,000 clones, about 86% of them appearing once. The sequenced material came from PBMCs or T cells enriched from blood (not recorded which). These receptors were obtained from a woman between 50 and 59 years old in a cohort exposed to, infected with or recovered from COVID-19 (not recorded which). Each CDR3 is given with its conserved first and last residue. A D gene is named only where the DNA matches it firmly. The listing skips clone size in some rows; elsewhere it reads once, few, many or a size class.

D gene	clone size	V gene	CDR3 protein
-	-	TRBV2	CASSNRVSTEAFF
-	-	TRBV9	CASSVAAGGAGEKLFF
TRBD1	-	TRBV19	CASSISPGQGFYEQYF
-	-	TRBV7-8	CASSFTQGRNEKLFF
-	few	TRBV27	CASSLLGSGGYTF
TRBD2	-	TRBV27	CASSEPGLARDEQFF
TRBD1	-	TRBV13	CASSPAFGQGDVGGYTF
TRBD2	-	TRBV5-4	CASSIAGGLGTLQETQYF
TRBD1	-	TRBV6-6	CASTTGVGVWTQYF
TRBD1	-	TRBV7-2	CASSPMTGENQPQHF
-	-	TRBV3-1/TRBV3-2	CASSPPGRSTDTQYF
TRBD1	-	TRBV6-5	CASTTGVEQYF
-	-	TRBV3-1/TRBV3-2	CASSQAGERETQYF
TRBD2	-	TRBV7-2	CASSHRRGDEETQYF
-	-	TRBV6-2/TRBV6-3	CASSQHGEQFF
TRBD1	once	TRBV2	CASTGTGSTETQYF
-	-	TRBV15	CATSGARGTQYF
-	-	TRBV7-2	CASSLQSRGDEFYGYTF
-	-	TRBV5-8	CASSLLEGVYGYTF
TRBD2	-	TRBV19	CAVGRGGSYEQYF
-	-	TRBV5-4	CASSLAGQGGAQETQYF
TRBD2	-	TRBV7-9	CASSLPASGDEQYF
TRBD2	-	TRBV6-2/TRBV6-3	CASSYGSSGSTGELFF
TRBD1	-	TRBV3-1/TRBV3-2	CASSSPGTVVEKLFF
-	-	TRBV4-1	CASSHGSTRGSYGYTF
-	-	TRBV11-2	CASSPGHLTNEKLFF
TRBD1	-	TRBV28	CANKGQNNSPLHF
TRBD1	-	TRBV5-4	CASSLAGQGVNEQYF
TRBD2	-	TRBV6-6	CASSYSTSGGGYEQYF
-	once	TRBV5-6	CASSSQRDNYEQYF
-	-	TRBV2	CASGTGGEGARTGELFF
-	-	TRBV5-4	CASSSDGLAGYTF